This paragraph reports one T cell receptor beta chain. As yet, its antigen is unknown. Individual cDNA molecules were tagged with unique molecular identifiers. TCRdb used MiXCR to reprocess the 5' RACE reads, holding one entry per CDR3 protein. The table lists about 77,000 distinct CDR3 sequences, about 5% of them singletons. The entry originates in a study of early T cells in non-severe SARS-CoV-2 infection. Study-wide results and limits: Database matching using VDJdb favored anti-spike CD8 responses, with private and CD4 specificities left missing.

The CDR3 length is 17 residues. V gave up 6 bases and J gave up 3 bases; unmatched junction bases: 12. This rearrangement joins TRBV12-3 or TRBV12-4 to TRBJ2-2; 8 bases fit TRBD1. This sample comprised whole blood, obtained at baseline. The receptor was isolated from an adult who was a healthcare worker with PCR-confirmed SARS-CoV-2 infection or an uninfected control (not recorded which). As DNA, the CDR3 is TGTGCCAGCAGCTTCGTGCCCAACAGGGGGGACACCGGGGAGCTGTTTTTT. It specifies CASSFVPNRGDTGELFF.